This T cell receptor (beta chain) was documented in a study of T cell repertoires in cytomegalovirus infection. In the study overall: Public TCR beta signatures provided an indication of both CMV infection and a matching HLA type. Overall study findings and caveats: Ex vivo, HLA-C-restricted CMV-specific TCR beta clonotypes prevailed over the rest of the response.

TCRdb passed the reads through MiXCR, listing each CDR3 protein once. The sample has approximately 750,000 distinct CDR3 sequences; 35% to 45% are singletons. The table lists this clonotype with a few counts. Its antigen is not identified. This TCR came from a human donor in good health (CMV status not recorded). Some clones in this sample may be carry-over from other donors' samples. The sequenced sample was PBMCs.

The CDR3, as DNA: TGTGCCAGCAGCCAAGGGGTTTTGGCTTTCTTT. This encodes CASSQGVLAFF. The rearrangement joins TRBV4-2 to TRBJ1-1, with unresolved D. V lost 1 base, J lost 11 bases, and 8 bases lay in between. This CDR3 region has 11 residues. Looked up from germline, CDR1 is LGHNA and CDR2 is YNFKEQ.